The 18 T cell receptor beta chains listed next were all sequenced from one sample in a study of blood T cell repertoires in COVID-19. The assay was immunoSEQ multiplex PCR, and TCRdb's table has in-frame clones only and misses some. The sample shows over 200,000 clones, approximately 90% of them seen only once. Sequenced: peripheral blood. These receptors all stem from a man younger than 40 with COVID-19, enrolled during active disease.

The chain links TRBV24-1 to TRBJ2-1, with a tentative D call TRBD1 (6 bases). The CDR3 covers 16 residues. Germline assignment: CDR1 KGHDR and CDR2 SFDVKD. Trimming took 4 bases from V and 3 from J, leaving 15 bases between them. As DNA, the CDR3 is TGTGCCACCAGTGACAGAACAGGGTCTCGCTACAATGAGCAGTTCTTC. It yields the protein CATSDRTGSRYNEQFF.

The V and J genes are TRBV28 and TRBJ1-5, with D tentatively TRBD1 (6 bases). The V gene's germline CDR1 is MDHEN and CDR2 SYDVKM. The CDR3 consists of 14 residues. Between the trimmed V and J ends, which lost 5 bases and 4 bases, there was a span of 12 bases. The CDR3 spells CASSLRGENQPQHF. The DNA for the CDR3 is TGTGCCAGCAGTCTCAGGGGTGAAAATCAGCCCCAGCATTTT.

The table lists this clone with a few counts. The chain couples TRBV29-1 to TRBJ2-7; 8 bases match TRBD1. J gave up 6 bases and V 6 bases, and 4 bases lay outside the gene matches. In germline, CDR1 is SQVTM, CDR2 ANQGSEA. This CDR3 is built from 11 residues. CDR3 nucleotides: TGCAGCGTAGACACAGGGGGCGAGCAGTACTTC. Translation: CSVDTGGEQYF.

The chain carries TRBV4-2 and TRBJ1-1; D is perhaps TRBD1 (5 bases). Per the germline V gene, CDR1 is LGHNA and CDR2 is YNFKEQ. CDR3 size: 14 residues. V lost 0 bases and J 2 bases, leaving 7 bases between the germline ends. The CDR3 spells CASSQEQVNTEAFF. The CDR3 bases are TGTGCCAGCAGCCAAGAACAGGTTAACACTGAAGCTTTCTTT.

V is TRBV7-9 and J is TRBJ2-1, with 7 bases fitting TRBD1. CDR3 length: 18 residues. Unmatched junction bases numbered 14, after V lost 2 bases and J lost 4 bases. Germline lookup yields CDR1 SEHNR and CDR2 FQNEAQ (reference sequence). DNA for the CDR3: TGTGCCAGCAGCTTATCCGGTTTCGGACAGGAAGTATACAATGAGCAGTTCTTC. It specifies CASSLSGFGQEVYNEQFF.

The J gene is TRBJ1-1, the V gene TRBV7-9; D is perhaps TRBD1 (6 bases). Trimming shortened V by 1 base and J by 3 bases, and 15 bases separated the two germline ends. CDR3 length equals 16 residues. From germline, CDR1 is SEHNR and CDR2 FQNEAQ (reference sequence). CDR3 DNA sequence: TGTGCCAGCAGCTTAGAAAGGGGGATTGCTGACACTGAAGCTTTCTTT. Translating it yields CASSLERGIADTEAFF. Based on the CDR3 plus reference TRBV7-9 and TRBJ1-1, the full variable domain is DTGVSQNPRHKITKRGQNVTFRCDPISEHNRLYWYRQTLGQGPEFLTYFQNEAQLEKSRLLSDRFSAERPKGSFSTLEIQRTEQGDSAMYLCASSLERGIADTEAFFGQGTRLTVV.

The chain employs TRBV29-1 and TRBJ1-3; no reliable D call. Germline lookup yields CDR1 SQVTM and CDR2 ANQGSEA. V lost 3 bases and J 1 base, leaving 13 bases between the germline ends. CDR3 length: 15 amino acids. The CDR3 protein is CSVDLREISGNTIYF. The CDR3 bases are TGCAGCGTTGACCTGAGGGAAATATCTGGAAACACCATATATTTT. The full variable domain, its missing parts supplied by reference TRBV29-1 and TRBJ1-3, is SAVISQKPSRDICQRGTSLTIQCQVDSQVTMMFWYRQQPGQSLTLIATANQGSEATYESGFVIDKFPISRPNLTFSTLTVSNMSPEDSSIYLCSVDLREISGNTIYFGEGSWLTVV.

The V and J genes are TRBV9 and TRBJ1-2; maybe TRBD1 (6 bases). The V and J ends lost 4 bases and 4 bases respectively, with 14 bases between them. The CDR3 is made up of 14 amino acids. CDR1 and CDR2 (germline): SGDLS, YYNGEE. This chain's CDR3 is CASSPRTASYGYTF. Written as DNA, the CDR3 is TGTGCCAGCAGCCCGAGGACAGCGTCCTATGGCTACACCTTC.

The chain uses TRBV11-2 and TRBJ2-2, with D perhaps TRBD2 (7 bases). Trimming shortened V by 1 base and J by 1 base, and 19 bases separated the two germline ends. The CDR3 extends over 19 amino acids. CDR1 and CDR2 from the germline V gene are SGHAT and FQNNGV. CDR3 bases: TGTGCCAGCAGCTTAGTCGGGGGGCGTAGAATTCGGAACACCGGGGAGCTGTTTTTT. Its translation is CASSLVGGRRIRNTGELFF.

V gene TRBV6-5 combines with J gene TRBJ1-6; 7 bases fit TRBD1. This CDR3 is built from 14 residues. Per the germline V gene, CDR1 is MNHEY and CDR2 is SVGAGI. Trimming cost V 6 bases and J 7 bases; bases outside gene matches: 6. The CDR3 bases are TGTGCCAGCAGGCCCGGGACAGTCAATTCACCCCTCCACTTT. Translating it yields CASRPGTVNSPLHF.

This chain joins TRBV19 and TRBJ1-2; D gene unclear. CDR1 LNHDA and CDR2 SQIVND come from the germline V gene (reference sequence). This CDR3 region has 15 residues. V was trimmed by 8 bases and J by 4 bases, leaving 20 bases between them. CDR3 in amino acids: CASRPPNRGGYGYTF. CDR3 DNA sequence: TGTGCCAGTCGCCCCCCCAACCGGGGTGGCTATGGCTACACCTTC.

V gene TRBV3-1 (or the pseudogene TRBV3-2) combines with J gene TRBJ1-3, with D tentatively TRBD1 (6 bases). V was cut by 0 bases and J by 8 bases, with 14 bases left in between. Germline V gene data show CDR1 as LGHDT and CDR2 as YNNKEL (reference sequence). The CDR3 totals 15 residues. For the CDR3, the DNA is TGTGCCAGCAGCCAAGAGCCACAGGGAGGGCACACCATATATTTT. Its protein product is CASSQEPQGGHTIYF.

The chain combines TRBV7-2 with TRBJ1-2, with D perhaps TRBD1 (6 bases). The length of the CDR3 is 16 residues. The V end lost 5 bases, the J end lost 0 bases, and 16 bases lay between the germline ends. Germline V gene sequence: CDR1 SGHTA, CDR2 FQGNSA. CDR3 residues: CASSPGGAGANYGYTF. The CDR3 coding sequence is TGTGCCAGCAGCCCCGGGGGGGCCGGAGCTAACTATGGCTACACCTTC.

The V gene is TRBV7-2, the J gene TRBJ2-1, with D maybe TRBD1 (6 bases). V gave up 0 bases and J gave up 6 bases, with 15 bases separating them. The germline gives CDR1 SGHTA, CDR2 FQGNSA. The CDR3 covers 16 residues. In nucleotides, the CDR3 is TGTGCCAGCAGCTTAGCGGGGCAGGGGTGGGCCAATGAGCAGTTCTTC. Protein: CASSLAGQGWANEQFF.

The gene calls are TRBV7-2 and TRBJ2-7, with 9 bases lining up with TRBD2. Losses at the gene ends were 3 bases for V and 0 bases for J; bases not matched to a gene: 3. Germline V CDR1 and CDR2: SGHTA, FQGNSA. There are 15 residues in the CDR3. The CDR3 loop is CASSLGSGSSYEQYF. The CDR3, as DNA: TGTGCCAGCAGCTTGGGTAGCGGGAGCTCCTACGAGCAGTACTTC.

This chain connects TRBV27 to TRBJ1-1; 7 nucleotides agree with TRBD1. CDR1 and CDR2 (germline): MNHEY, SMNVEV (reference sequence). This CDR3 is built from 18 residues. V gave up 2 bases and J gave up 3 bases; unmatched junction bases: 15. The CDR3 here is CASSLVGPTGASDTEAFF. Written as DNA, the CDR3 is TGTGCCAGCAGTTTAGTCGGCCCCACAGGGGCGTCGGACACTGAAGCTTTCTTT.

J is TRBJ1-6 and V is TRBV7-9; 8 nucleotides agree with TRBD1. The CDR3 runs to 14 residues. The V gene end was trimmed by 5 bases and the J gene end by 7 bases; junction bases not matched to a gene: 4. CDR1 is SEHNR and CDR2 is FQNEAQ in the germline V gene (reference sequence). CDR3 amino acids: CASSPGQGNSPLHF. The CDR3 DNA follows: TGTGCCAGCAGCCCCGGACAGGGAAATTCACCCCTCCACTTT. Looking up the rest from reference TRBV7-9 and TRBJ1-6 gives the full variable domain: DTGVSQNPRHKITKRGQNVTFRCDPISEHNRLYWYRQTLGQGPEFLTYFQNEAQLEKSRLLSDRFSAERPKGSFSTLEIQRTEQGDSAMYLCASSPGQGNSPLHFGNGTRLTVT.

The chain recombines TRBV5-6 with TRBJ1-2, with D maybe TRBD1 (5 bases). The length of the CDR3 is 15 residues. V gave up 0 bases and J gave up 4 bases, with 13 bases separating them. Germline-derived CDR1 and CDR2 are SGHDT and YYEEEE. As DNA, the CDR3 is TGTGCCAGCAGCTTGGTTCCAGGGAAGGGCTATGGCTACACCTTC. Protein: CASSLVPGKGYGYTF.